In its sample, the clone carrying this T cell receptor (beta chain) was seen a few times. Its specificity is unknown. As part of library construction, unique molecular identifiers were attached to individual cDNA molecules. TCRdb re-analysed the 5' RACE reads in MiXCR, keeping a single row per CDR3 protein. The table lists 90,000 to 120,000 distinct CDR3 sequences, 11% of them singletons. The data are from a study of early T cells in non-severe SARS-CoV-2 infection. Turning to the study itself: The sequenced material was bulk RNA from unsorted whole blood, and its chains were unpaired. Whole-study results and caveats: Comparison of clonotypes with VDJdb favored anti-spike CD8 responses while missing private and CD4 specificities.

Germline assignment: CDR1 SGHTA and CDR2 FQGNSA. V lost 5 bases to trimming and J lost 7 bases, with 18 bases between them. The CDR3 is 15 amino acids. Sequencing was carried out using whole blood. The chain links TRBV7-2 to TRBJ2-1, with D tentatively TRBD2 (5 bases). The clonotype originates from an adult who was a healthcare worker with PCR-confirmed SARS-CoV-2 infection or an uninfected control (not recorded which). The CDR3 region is CASSLSGSTVNEQFF. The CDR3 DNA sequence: TGTGCCAGCAGCCTCAGCGGTAGTACGGTTAATGAGCAGTTCTTC.